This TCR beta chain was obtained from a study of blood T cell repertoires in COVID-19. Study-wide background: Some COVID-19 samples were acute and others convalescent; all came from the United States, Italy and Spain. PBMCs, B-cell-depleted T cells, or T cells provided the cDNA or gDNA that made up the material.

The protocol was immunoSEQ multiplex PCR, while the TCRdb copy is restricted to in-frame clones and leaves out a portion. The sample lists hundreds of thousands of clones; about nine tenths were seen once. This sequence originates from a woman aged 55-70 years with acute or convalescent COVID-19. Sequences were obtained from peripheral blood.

CDR3 in DNA: TGTGCCACCAGCAGACAGCGGGAGGCAACCAAAAACATTCAGTACTTC. This codes for CATSRQREATKNIQYF. The chain has TRBV15 and TRBJ2-4; TRBD2 matches at 9 bases. V lost 2 bases and J lost 2; bases outside the gene matches: 4. The CDR3 has 16 amino acids. CDR1 is LNHNV, CDR2 YYDKDF, per germline (reference sequence).